There are many counts of the clone carrying this T cell receptor beta chain. The CDR3 covers 22 residues. CDR1 and CDR2 (germline): MDHEN, SYDVKM. The ends lost 7 bases at V and 1 base at J; junction bases unmatched: 20. Stated time point: newly diagnosed GD, antithyroid drugs for less than 3 months. Isolated PBMC RNA provided the starting material for the TCR library. Investigators report Graves' disease was diagnosed under American Thyroid Association guidelines. The data belong to a study of regulatory T cells in long-lasting Graves disease. Arm-PCR of CDR3 regions and iRepertoire HTBI primers were used to build TCR beta libraries. TCRdb redid the calling of the multiplex PCR reads with MiXCR, one entry per CDR3 protein. The sample contains around 400,000 distinct CDR3 sequences, 15% of which appear only once. These data were also filed under a second study, of T cells in Graves' hyperthyroidism and ophthalmopathy.

The material was peripheral blood mononuclear cells (PBMCs), obtained at new diagnosis, from a patient treated with antithyroid drugs. The receptor's source is a woman between 35 and 50 years old with Graves disease. This chain uses TRBV28 with TRBJ2-1; TRBD2 matches at 15 bases. The CDR3 protein is CASKGSLTGLGLAGGSYNEQFF. The CDR3 coding sequence is TGTGCCAGCAAAGGGTCCCTAACGGGGCTCGGACTAGCGGGGGGGTCCTACAATGAGCAGTTCTTC.